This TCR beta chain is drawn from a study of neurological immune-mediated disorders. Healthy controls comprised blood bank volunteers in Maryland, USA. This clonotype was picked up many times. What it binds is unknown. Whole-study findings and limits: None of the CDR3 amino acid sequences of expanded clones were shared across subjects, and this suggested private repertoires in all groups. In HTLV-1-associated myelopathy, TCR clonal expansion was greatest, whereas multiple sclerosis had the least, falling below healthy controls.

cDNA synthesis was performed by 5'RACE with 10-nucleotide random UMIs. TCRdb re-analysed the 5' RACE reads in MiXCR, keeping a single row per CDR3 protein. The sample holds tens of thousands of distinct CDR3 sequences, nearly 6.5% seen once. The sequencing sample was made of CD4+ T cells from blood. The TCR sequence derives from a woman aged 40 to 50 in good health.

CDR3 in amino acids: CASSQEGTGGPLNEQFF. The CDR3 nucleotides read TGTGCCAGCAGCCAGGAAGGGACAGGGGGCCCCCTAAATGAGCAGTTCTTC. This chain joins TRBV4-2 and TRBJ2-1; 12 bases match TRBD1. Looked up from germline, CDR1 is LGHNA and CDR2 is YNFKEQ. V lost 3 bases and J lost 7; bases outside the gene matches: 10. This CDR3 region has 17 residues.